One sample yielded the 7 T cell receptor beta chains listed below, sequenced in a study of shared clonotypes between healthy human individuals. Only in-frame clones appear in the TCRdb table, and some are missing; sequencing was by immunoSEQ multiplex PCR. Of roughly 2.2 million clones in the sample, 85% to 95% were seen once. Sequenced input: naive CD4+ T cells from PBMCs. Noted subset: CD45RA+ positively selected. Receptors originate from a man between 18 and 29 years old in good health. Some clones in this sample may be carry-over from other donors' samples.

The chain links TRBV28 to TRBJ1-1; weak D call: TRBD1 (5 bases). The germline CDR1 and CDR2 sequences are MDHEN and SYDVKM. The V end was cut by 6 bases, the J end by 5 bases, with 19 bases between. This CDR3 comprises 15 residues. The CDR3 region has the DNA TGTGCCAGCAGACCCAGCTACCTGGGGGGTACTGAAGCTTTCTTT. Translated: CASRPSYLGGTEAFF.

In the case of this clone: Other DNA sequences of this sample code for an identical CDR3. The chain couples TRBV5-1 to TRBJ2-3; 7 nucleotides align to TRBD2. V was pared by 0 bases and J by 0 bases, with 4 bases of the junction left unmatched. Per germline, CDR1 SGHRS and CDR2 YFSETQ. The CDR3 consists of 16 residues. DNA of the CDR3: TGCGCCAGCAGCTTGGCCCCTAGCGGAAGCACAGATACGCAGTATTTT. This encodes CASSLAPSGSTDTQYF.

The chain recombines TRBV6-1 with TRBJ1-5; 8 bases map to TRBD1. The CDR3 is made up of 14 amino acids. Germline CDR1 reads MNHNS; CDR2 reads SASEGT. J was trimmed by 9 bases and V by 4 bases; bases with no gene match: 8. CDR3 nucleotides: TGTGCCAGCAGTGGCGGACAGGGCCCGGGGCCCCAGCATTTT. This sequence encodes CASSGGQGPGPQHF.

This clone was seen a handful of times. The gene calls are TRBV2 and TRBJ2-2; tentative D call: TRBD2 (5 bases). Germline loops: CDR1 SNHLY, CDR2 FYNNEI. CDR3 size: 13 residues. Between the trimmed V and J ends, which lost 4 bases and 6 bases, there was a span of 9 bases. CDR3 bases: TGTGCCAGCAGTGCTGCGGGTTCCGGGGAGCTGTTTTTT. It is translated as CASSAAGSGELFF.

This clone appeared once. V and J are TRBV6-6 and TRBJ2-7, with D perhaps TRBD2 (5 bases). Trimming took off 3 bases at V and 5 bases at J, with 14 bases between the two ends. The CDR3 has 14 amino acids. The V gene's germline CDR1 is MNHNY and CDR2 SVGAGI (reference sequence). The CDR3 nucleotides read TGTGCCAGCAGTTATAGTGGGAGTAAAAACGAGCAGTACTTC. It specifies CASSYSGSKNEQYF.

The DNA of the CDR3 is TGTGCCAGCAGCGTAAGAGGGGGGGATAGCACAGATACGCAGTATTTT. It is translated as CASSVRGGDSTDTQYF. This chain connects TRBV11-2 to TRBJ2-3; TRBD2 is a possible D gene (7 bases). Trimming removed 5 bases at V and 0 bases at J, with 15 bases between. Germline V gives CDR1 SGHAT, CDR2 FQNNGV. The CDR3 is 16 amino acids.

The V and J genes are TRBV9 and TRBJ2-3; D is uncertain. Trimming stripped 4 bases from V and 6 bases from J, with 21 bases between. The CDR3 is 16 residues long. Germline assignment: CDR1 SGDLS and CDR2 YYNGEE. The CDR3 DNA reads TGTGCCAGCAGCCGAGAGGACCCCCAGTTCCCGGATACGCAGTATTTT. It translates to CASSREDPQFPDTQYF.